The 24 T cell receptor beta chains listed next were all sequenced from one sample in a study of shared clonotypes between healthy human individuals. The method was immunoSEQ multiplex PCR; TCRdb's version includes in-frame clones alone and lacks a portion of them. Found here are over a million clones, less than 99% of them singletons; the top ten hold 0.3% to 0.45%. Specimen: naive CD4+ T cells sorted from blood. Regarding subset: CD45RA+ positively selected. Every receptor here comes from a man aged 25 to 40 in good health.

The DNA of the CDR3 is TGCAGGATACCCTGGGGGGGGGCCACTTCCTACGAGCAGTACTTC. Translation: CRIPWGGATSYEQYF. This rearrangement joins TRBV29-1 to TRBJ2-7, with a possible D match to TRBD2 (7 bases). The CDR3 sequence is 15 residues long. Germline CDR1 SQVTM, CDR2 ANQGSEA.

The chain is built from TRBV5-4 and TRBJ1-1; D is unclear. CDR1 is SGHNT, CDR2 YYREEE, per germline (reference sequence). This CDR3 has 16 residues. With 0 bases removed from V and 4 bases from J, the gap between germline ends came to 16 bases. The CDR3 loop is CASSLDLSSRTTEAFF. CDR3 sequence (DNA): TGTGCCAGCAGCTTGGATTTGAGTTCTCGTACCACTGAAGCTTTCTTT.

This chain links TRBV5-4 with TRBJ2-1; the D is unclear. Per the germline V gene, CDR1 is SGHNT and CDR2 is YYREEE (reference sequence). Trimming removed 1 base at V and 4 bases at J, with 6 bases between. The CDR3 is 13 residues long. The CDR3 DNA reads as TGTGCCAGCAGCTTGAATATGTACAATGAGCAGTTCTTC. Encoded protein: CASSLNMYNEQFF.

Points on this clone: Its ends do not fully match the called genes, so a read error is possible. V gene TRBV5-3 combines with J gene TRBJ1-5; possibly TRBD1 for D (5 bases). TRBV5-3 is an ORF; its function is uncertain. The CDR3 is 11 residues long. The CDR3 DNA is TGCGCGGGGGAGAGTAGTCAGCCCCAGCATTTT. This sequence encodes CAGESSQPQHF.

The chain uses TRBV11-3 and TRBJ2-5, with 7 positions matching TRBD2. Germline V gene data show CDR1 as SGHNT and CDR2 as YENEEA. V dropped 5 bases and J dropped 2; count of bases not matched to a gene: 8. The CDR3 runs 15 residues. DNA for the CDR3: TGTGCCAGCAGCCTAGCGGTAGGGGTTCAAGAGACCCAGTACTTC. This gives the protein CASSLAVGVQETQYF. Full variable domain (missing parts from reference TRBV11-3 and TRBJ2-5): EAGVVQSPRYKIIEKKQPVAFWCNPISGHNTLYWYLQNLGQGPELLIRYENEEAVDDSQLPKDRFSAERLKGVDSTLKIQPAELGDSAVYLCASSLAVGVQETQYFGPGTRLLVL.

In DNA, the CDR3 is TGCGCCAGCAGCCAAGGGGTGGACAATTCCTACAATGAGCAGTTCTTC. Residues: CASSQGVDNSYNEQFF. The V and J genes are TRBV4-1 and TRBJ2-1, with D perhaps TRBD1 (5 bases). In germline, CDR1 is MGHRA, CDR2 YSYEKL. This CDR3 has 16 residues. V shed 1 base and J shed 1 base, with 11 bases lying between them.

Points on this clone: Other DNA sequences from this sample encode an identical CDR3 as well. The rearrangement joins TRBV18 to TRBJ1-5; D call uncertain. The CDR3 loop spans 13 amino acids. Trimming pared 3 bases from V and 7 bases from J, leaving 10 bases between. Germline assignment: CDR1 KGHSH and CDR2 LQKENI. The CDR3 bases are TGTGCCAGCTCACCCCGAGCAGACCAGCCCCAGCATTTT. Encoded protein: CASSPRADQPQHF.

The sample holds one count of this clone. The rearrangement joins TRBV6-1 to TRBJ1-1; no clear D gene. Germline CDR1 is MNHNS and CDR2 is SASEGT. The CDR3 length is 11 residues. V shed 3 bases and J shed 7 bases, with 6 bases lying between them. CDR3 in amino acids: CASSEGFEAFF. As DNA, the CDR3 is TGTGCCAGCAGTGAGGGTTTTGAAGCTTTCTTT.

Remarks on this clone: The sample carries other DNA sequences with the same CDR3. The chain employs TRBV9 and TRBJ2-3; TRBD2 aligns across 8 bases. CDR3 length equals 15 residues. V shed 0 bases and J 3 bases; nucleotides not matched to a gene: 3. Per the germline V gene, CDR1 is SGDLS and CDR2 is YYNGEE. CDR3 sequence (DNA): TGTGCCAGCAGCGTAGAGGGCGGGAGGACAGATACGCAGTATTTT. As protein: CASSVEGGRTDTQYF.

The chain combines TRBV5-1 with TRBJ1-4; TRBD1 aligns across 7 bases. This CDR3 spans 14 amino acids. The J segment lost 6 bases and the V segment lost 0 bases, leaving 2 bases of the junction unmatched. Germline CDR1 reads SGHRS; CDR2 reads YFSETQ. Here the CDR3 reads CASSLAGTDEKLFF. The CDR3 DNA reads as TGCGCCAGCAGCTTGGCCGGGACAGATGAAAAACTGTTTTTT.

The CDR3 DNA reads as TGTGCCAGCAGCGTAGGGACAGAGTTCTATGGCTACACCTTC. Translating it yields CASSVGTEFYGYTF. This chain joins TRBV9 and TRBJ1-2; D perhaps matches TRBD1 (6 bases). The CDR3 is 14 residues long. V lost 0 bases to trimming and J lost 4 bases, with 10 bases between them. CDR1 is SGDLS and CDR2 is YYNGEE in the germline V gene.

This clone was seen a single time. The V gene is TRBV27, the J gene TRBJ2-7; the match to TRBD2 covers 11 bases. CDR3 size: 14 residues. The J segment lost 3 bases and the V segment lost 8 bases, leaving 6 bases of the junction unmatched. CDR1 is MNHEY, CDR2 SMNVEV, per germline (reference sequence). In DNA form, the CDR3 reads TGTGCCAGCCGCCAACTAGCGGGAGTCTACGAGCAGTACTTC. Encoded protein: CASRQLAGVYEQYF.

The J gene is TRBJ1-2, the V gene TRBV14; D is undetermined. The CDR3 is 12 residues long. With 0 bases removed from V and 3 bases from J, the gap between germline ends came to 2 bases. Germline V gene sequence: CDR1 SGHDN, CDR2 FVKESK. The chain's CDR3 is CASSQEHYGYTF. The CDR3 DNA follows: TGTGCCAGCAGCCAAGAGCACTATGGCTACACCTTC.

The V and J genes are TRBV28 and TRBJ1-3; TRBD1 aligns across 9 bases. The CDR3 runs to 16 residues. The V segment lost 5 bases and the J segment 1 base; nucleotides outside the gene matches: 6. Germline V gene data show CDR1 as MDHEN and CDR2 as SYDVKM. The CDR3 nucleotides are TGTGCCAGCAGTCCTGGGGACAGGGTTTCTGGAAACACCATATATTTT. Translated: CASSPGDRVSGNTIYF.

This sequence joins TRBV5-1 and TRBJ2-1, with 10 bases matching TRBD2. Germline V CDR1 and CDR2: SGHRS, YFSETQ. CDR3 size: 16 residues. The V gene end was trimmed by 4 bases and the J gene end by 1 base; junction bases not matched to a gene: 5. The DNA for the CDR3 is TGCGCCAGCAGCCGGGGACTAGCGCCTTCCTACAATGAGCAGTTCTTC. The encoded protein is CASSRGLAPSYNEQFF.

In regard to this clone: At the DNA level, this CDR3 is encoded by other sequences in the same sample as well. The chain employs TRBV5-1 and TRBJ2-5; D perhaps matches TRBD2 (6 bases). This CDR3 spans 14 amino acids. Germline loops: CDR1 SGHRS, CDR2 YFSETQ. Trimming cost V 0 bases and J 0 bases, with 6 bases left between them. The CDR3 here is CASSLAGDQETQYF. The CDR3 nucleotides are TGCGCCAGCAGCTTGGCGGGAGACCAAGAGACCCAGTACTTC.

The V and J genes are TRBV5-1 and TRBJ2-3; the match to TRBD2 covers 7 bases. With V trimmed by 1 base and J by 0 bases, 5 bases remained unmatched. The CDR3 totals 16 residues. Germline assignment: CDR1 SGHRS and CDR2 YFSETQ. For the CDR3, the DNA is TGCGCCAGCAGCTTGCAGAGCGGGATTAGCACAGATACGCAGTATTTT. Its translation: CASSLQSGISTDTQYF.

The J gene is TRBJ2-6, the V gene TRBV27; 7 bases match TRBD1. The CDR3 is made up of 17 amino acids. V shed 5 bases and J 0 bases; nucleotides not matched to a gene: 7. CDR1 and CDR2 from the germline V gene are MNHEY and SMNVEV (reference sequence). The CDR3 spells CASSPSGGPSGANVLTF. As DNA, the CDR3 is TGTGCCAGCAGTCCTTCAGGGGGTCCCTCTGGGGCCAACGTCCTGACTTTC.

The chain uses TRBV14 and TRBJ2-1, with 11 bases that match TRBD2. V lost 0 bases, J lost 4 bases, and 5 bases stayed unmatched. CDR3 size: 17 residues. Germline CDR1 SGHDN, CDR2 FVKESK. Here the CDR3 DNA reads TGTGCCAGCAGCCAAGAAAGGACTAGCGGGTCTTACAATGAGCAGTTCTTC. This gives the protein CASSQERTSGSYNEQFF. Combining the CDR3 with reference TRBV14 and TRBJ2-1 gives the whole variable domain EAGVTQFPSHSVIEKGQTVTLRCDPISGHDNLYWYRRVMGKEIKFLLHFVKESKQDESGMPNNRFLAERTGGTYSTLKVQPAELEDSGVYFCASSQERTSGSYNEQFFGPGTRLTVL.

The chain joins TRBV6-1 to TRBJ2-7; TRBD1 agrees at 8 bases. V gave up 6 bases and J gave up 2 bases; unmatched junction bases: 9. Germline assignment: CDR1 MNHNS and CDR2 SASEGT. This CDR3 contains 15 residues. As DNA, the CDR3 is TGTGCCAGCAGCCCCGGGACAGGTCTTACCTACGAGCAGTACTTC. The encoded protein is CASSPGTGLTYEQYF.

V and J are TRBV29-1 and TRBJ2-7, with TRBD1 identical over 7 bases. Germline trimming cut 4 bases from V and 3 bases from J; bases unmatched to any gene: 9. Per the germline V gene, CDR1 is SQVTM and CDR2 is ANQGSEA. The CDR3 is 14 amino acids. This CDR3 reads CSVGPRQGDYEQYF. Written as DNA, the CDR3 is TGCAGCGTTGGGCCCAGACAGGGAGACTACGAGCAGTACTTC.

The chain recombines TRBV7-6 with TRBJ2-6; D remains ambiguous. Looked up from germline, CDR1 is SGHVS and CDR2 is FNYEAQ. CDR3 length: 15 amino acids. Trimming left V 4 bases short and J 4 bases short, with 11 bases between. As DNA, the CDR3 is TGTGCCAGCAGCTCCTTGACACCCGGGGCCAACGTCCTGACTTTC. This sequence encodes CASSSLTPGANVLTF.

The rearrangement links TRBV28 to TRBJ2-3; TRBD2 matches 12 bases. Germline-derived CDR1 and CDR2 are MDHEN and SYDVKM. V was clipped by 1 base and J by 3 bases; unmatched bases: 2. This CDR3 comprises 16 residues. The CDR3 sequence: CASSLSTSGGTDTQYF. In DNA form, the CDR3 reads TGTGCCAGCAGTTTATCGACTAGCGGGGGAACAGATACGCAGTATTTT.

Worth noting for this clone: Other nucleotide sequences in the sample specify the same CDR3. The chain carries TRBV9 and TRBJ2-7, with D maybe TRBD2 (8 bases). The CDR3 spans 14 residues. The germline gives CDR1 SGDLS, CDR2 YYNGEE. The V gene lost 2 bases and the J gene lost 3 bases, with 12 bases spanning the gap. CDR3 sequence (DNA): TGTGCCAGCAGCGTGACAGGGACTAGCTACGAGCAGTACTTC. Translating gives CASSVTGTSYEQYF.